Below, one TCR beta chain is given with its context. The record originates from a study of blood T cell repertoires in COVID-19. About the research overall: Specimens from acute and convalescent COVID-19 originated in the United States, Italy and Spain. In each case, the material was cDNA or gDNA derived from T cells, B-cell-depleted T cells, or PBMCs.

Seattle researchers signed up patients amid active infection and tracked them longitudinally. Sequenced by immunoSEQ multiplex PCR; TCRdb stores in-frame clones only, minus some. The table shows about 190,000 clones, with over 75% occurring only once. V was shortened by 5 bases and J by 8 bases, with 15 bases between the two germline ends. Germline values: CDR1 MNHEY, CDR2 SVGAGI. The CDR3 sequence is 13 residues long. The genes are TRBV6-5 and TRBJ1-2, with D possibly being TRBD1 (6 bases). The TCR was taken from a man aged 80 or over with COVID-19, enrolled during active disease. Sequenced sample: peripheral blood. This CDR3 reads CASSRTGPSGYTF. The CDR3 nucleotides read TGTGCCAGCAGTCGAACAGGGCCAAGCGGCTACACCTTC.